This T cell receptor (beta chain) was observed in a study of OX40 agonist ivuxolimab in advanced cancers. Turning to the study itself: Antecedent anti-PD-1, anti-PD-L1 or anti-CTLA-4 therapy was permissible, with 30% to 50% having received some. The study, taken as a whole, reports: Near-lowest levels of clonal expansion characterized partial responders at 0.1-3.0 mg/kg. At doses 0.1 to 3.0 mg/kg, CD4+ and CD8+ clones expanded. Relative to CD4+ cells, CD8+ T cells on average had more expanded clones.

This clone was counted a single time. Its antigen is not identified. One end of the junction varies from germline; a read error may be responsible. Germline V gene lookup returns CDR1 SSHAT and CDR2 FNYEAQ (reference sequence). CDR3 length: 14 residues. TCRdb's table, derived via immunoSEQ multiplex PCR, lists solely in-frame clones and lacks some. The table has about 120,000 clones, approximately 90% seen once. This clonotype was obtained from an adult with an advanced solid tumor such as melanoma, head and neck, liver or kidney cancer. The sequences come from CD4+ or CD8+ T cells sorted from blood, collected in a trial of the OX40 agonist ivuxolimab. The chain combines TRBV7-7 with TRBJ2-3; 9 positions agree with TRBD2. Written as DNA, the CDR3 is TGTGCTAGCAGCCCGGGACTAGCAGCAGATACGCAGTATTTT. It is translated as CASSPGLAADTQYF.